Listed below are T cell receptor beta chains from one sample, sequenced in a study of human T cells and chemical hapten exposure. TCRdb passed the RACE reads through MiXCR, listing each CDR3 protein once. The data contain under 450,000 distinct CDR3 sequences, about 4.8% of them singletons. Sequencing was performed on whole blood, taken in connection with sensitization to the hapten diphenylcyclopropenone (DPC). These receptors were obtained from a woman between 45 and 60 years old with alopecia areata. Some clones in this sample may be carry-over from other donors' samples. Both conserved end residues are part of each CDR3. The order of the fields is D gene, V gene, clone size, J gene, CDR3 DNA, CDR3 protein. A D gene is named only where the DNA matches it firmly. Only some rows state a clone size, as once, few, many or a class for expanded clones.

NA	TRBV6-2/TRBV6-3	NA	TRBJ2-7	TGTGCCAGCAGTTTTTCAGGGTCCCACGAGCAGTACTTC	CASSFSGSHEQYF
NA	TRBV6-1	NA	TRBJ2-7	TGTGCCAGCAACTTCCTGGACAGTTACGACGAGCAGTACTTC	CASNFLDSYDEQYF
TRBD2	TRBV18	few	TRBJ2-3	TGTGCCAGCTCACCCGGACTAGCGGAAACAGATACGCAGTATTTT	CASSPGLAETDTQYF
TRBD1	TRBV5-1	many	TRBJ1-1	TGCGCCAGCAGCTTCGAGGGGGCTACTGAAGCTTTCTTT	CASSFEGATEAFF
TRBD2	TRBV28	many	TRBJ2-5	TGTGCCAGCAGTTCCCCGGCGGGAGGGCCGGAGACCCAGTACTTC	CASSSPAGGPETQYF
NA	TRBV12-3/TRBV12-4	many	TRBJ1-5	TGTGCCAGCAGTTTGGGGCGGGTCCAGCCCCAGCATTTT	CASSLGRVQPQHF
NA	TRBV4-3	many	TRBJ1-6	TGCGCCAGCAGTATAGGGCTAGCTTCACCCCTCCACTTT	CASSIGLASPLHF
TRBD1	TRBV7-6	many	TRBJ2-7	TGTGCCAGCAGCTTACGCGACAGGGATCACGAGCAGTACTTC	CASSLRDRDHEQYF
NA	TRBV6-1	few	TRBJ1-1	TGTGCCAGCAGTGAAGGGGGGGATACTGAAGCTTTCTTT	CASSEGGDTEAFF
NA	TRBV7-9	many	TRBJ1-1	TGTGCCAGCAGCTTTGGGACGTATGAAGCTTTCTTT	CASSFGTYEAFF
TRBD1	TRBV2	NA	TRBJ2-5	TGTGCCAGCAGTGAATCAGGGGGACCGTACCAAGAGACCCAGTACTTC	CASSESGGPYQETQYF
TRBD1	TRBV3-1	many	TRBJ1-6	TGTGCCAGCAGCCAAGATCAAGCAGGGGGGCATTCCCCCCTCCACTTT	CASSQDQAGGHSPLHF
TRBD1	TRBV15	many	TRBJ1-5	TGTGCCACCTGGGACAGGATTAGCAATCAGCCCCAGCATTTT	CATWDRISNQPQHF
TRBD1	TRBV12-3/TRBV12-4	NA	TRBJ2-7	TGTGCCAGCAGTTTAGAACAGGGGTGGTACGAGCAGTACTTC	CASSLEQGWYEQYF
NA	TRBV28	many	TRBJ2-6	TGTGCCAGCAGTCCCCTGGGACGGGGGTCAGGGGCCAACGTCCTGACTTTC	CASSPLGRGSGANVLTF
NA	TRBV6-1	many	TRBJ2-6	TGTGCCAGCAGGGCCTGGGGGCCTGGGGCCAACGTCCTGACTTTC	CASRAWGPGANVLTF
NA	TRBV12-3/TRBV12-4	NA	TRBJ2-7	TGTGCCAGCAGTCCTGGACCCGTTGGGTACGAGCAGTACTTC	CASSPGPVGYEQYF
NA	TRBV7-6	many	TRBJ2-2	TGTGCCAGCAGCTCAGAGCCGGGGCCGAACACCGGGGAGCTGTTTTTT	CASSSEPGPNTGELFF
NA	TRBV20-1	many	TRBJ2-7	TGCAGTGCTGCGGACAGAGCCACTTACGAGCAGTACTTC	CSAADRATYEQYF
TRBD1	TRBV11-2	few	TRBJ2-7	TGTGCCAGCAGCTTAGACCCGACAGGGGCCTACGAGCAGTACTTC	CASSLDPTGAYEQYF
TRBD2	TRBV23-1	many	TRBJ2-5	TGCGCCAGCAGTCTCACGGGACTAGCAGCCGAGACCCAGTACTTC	CASSLTGLAAETQYF
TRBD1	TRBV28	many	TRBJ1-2	TGTGCCAGCAGGGGACAGTCCTCTAACTATGGCTACACCTTC	CASRGQSSNYGYTF